A single sample is the source of the 20 T cell receptor beta chains below, sequenced in a study of T cells of healthy individuals. TCRdb re-called the 5' RACE reads through MiXCR, storing one row per CDR3 protein. The sample contains about 82,000 distinct CDR3 sequences, roughly 5.1% of which appear only once. The source is a female donor in good health.

The CDR3 loop is CASRSSAGPTDTQYF. The CDR3, as DNA: TGTGCCAGCCGTTCCTCAGCGGGGCCCACAGATACGCAGTATTTT. V usage is TRBV27 and J usage is TRBJ2-3; 7 positions match TRBD2. This CDR3 has 15 amino acids. With 8 bases clipped from V and 2 bases from J, the junction kept 10 bases outside the gene matches. Germline CDR1 is MNHEY and CDR2 is SMNVEV (reference sequence).

Ten or more counts support this clonotype. This chain joins TRBV4-1 and TRBJ2-1, with TRBD2 as a possible D gene (6 bases). CDR3 length equals 18 residues. Trimming took off 1 base at V and 0 bases at J, with 16 bases between the two ends. Germline-derived CDR1 and CDR2 are MGHRA and YSYEKL. CDR3 nucleotides: TGCGCCAGCAGCCAAGCCTACTCTGGGGGGAGCTCCTACAATGAGCAGTTCTTC. It yields the protein CASSQAYSGGSSYNEQFF.

This chain joins TRBV7-2 and TRBJ1-6, with a tentative D call TRBD1 (6 bases). CDR3 length equals 16 residues. V lost 7 bases and J lost 0, with 13 bases in between. Germline V gene lookup returns CDR1 SGHTA and CDR2 FQGNSA. In nucleotides, the CDR3 is TGTGCCAGCACCCCTGACAGGCTCTCCTATAATTCACCCCTCCACTTT. Amino acids: CASTPDRLSYNSPLHF.

This clonotype was counted many times. The chain has TRBV30 and TRBJ2-1; 14 bases line up with TRBD2. The CDR3 is 17 residues long. V shed 2 bases and J 4 bases; nucleotides not matched to a gene: 7. Per the germline V gene, CDR1 is GTSNPN and CDR2 is SVGIG (reference sequence). Written as DNA, the CDR3 is TGTGCCTGGAGTCGGGATCGGACTAGCGGGAGGTACAATGAGCAGTTCTTC. Translating it yields CAWSRDRTSGRYNEQFF.

This clonotype was counted many times. The gene calls are TRBV7-2 and TRBJ2-1; D uncertain. From germline, CDR1 is SGHTA and CDR2 FQGNSA. Trimming cost V 3 bases and J 2 bases, with 8 bases left between them. The CDR3 has 14 amino acids. The CDR3 DNA is TGTGCCAGCAGCTTCTCCAGGACCTACAATGAGCAGTTCTTC. Its protein product is CASSFSRTYNEQFF.

In its sample, this clonotype was seen many times. The CDR3 is CASSFPRLTGGNEKLFF. CDR3 in DNA: TGTGCCAGCAGTTTCCCCCGACTGACAGGGGGTAATGAAAAACTGTTTTTT. The chain employs TRBV28 and TRBJ1-4; 9 bases map to TRBD1. The germline gives CDR1 MDHEN, CDR2 SYDVKM. The trim removed 3 bases at V and 4 bases at J, leaving 9 bases unmatched. The CDR3 spans 17 residues.

The table lists this clonotype with many counts. V and J are TRBV11-1 and TRBJ2-3; no clear D. Per germline, CDR1 SGHAT and CDR2 FQDESV (reference sequence). Trimming removed 2 bases from V and 4 bases from J, with 10 bases in between. This CDR3 region has 14 residues. The CDR3 here is CASSLQSVADTQYF. The CDR3, as DNA: TGTGCCAGCAGCTTACAGTCCGTAGCAGATACGCAGTATTTT.

This clonotype was observed a few times. The chain is built from TRBV7-9 and TRBJ2-1; 11 bases are shared with TRBD1. The CDR3 covers 16 residues. Germline assignment: CDR1 SEHNR and CDR2 FQNEAQ (reference sequence). The V and J ends lost 5 bases and 7 bases, in that order; junction bases with no gene match: 10. The CDR3 loop is CASSPTGTGGKNEQFF. CDR3 nucleotides: TGTGCCAGCAGCCCCACCGGGACAGGGGGTAAAAATGAGCAGTTCTTC.

The sample holds a few counts of this clonotype. This chain links TRBV7-9 with TRBJ2-1, with TRBD1 matching 8 bases. With V trimmed by 3 bases and J by 4 bases, 5 bases remained unmatched. The CDR3 covers 15 residues. Germline V lookup: CDR1 SEHNR, CDR2 FQNEAQ (reference sequence). The CDR3 coding sequence is TGTGCCAGCAGCTTGGGGACAGGAGATTACAATGAGCAGTTCTTC. It translates to CASSLGTGDYNEQFF.

At least ten counts were recorded for this clonotype. V gene TRBV28 combines with J gene TRBJ1-6, with D tentatively TRBD1 (6 bases). The CDR3 length is 14 residues. Germline CDR1 MDHEN, CDR2 SYDVKM. V was trimmed by 7 bases and J by 5 bases, leaving 12 bases between them. The CDR3 loop reads CASIETGDNSPLHF. The CDR3 DNA follows: TGTGCCAGCATCGAGACAGGCGATAATTCACCCCTCCACTTT.

The table lists this clonotype with a few counts. A clone one base away is much larger, so this may be a read error. This chain links TRBV6-2 or TRBV6-3 with TRBJ1-1; D is ambiguous. V was clipped by 1 base and J by 1 base, with 7 bases between them. Germline values: CDR1 MNHEY, CDR2 SVGEGT. This CDR3 is built from 14 residues. CDR3 nucleotide sequence: TGTGCCAGCAGTTACTTGAGCAGGAACACTGAAGCTTTCTTT. Protein: CASSYLSRNTEAFF.

The rearrangement uses TRBV3-1 and TRBJ1-2, with 12 positions matching TRBD1. With V trimmed by 2 bases and J by 8 bases, 12 bases remained unmatched. The CDR3 totals 17 residues. Germline assignment: CDR1 LGHDT and CDR2 YNNKEL (reference sequence). Here the CDR3 reads CASSQRLWGQGAGGYTF. The CDR3, as DNA: TGTGCCAGCAGCCAACGTCTTTGGGGACAGGGGGCAGGAGGCTACACCTTC.

This clonotype was detected only a few times. This chain uses TRBV5-1 with TRBJ2-6; D not certain. The V end was cut by 6 bases, the J end by 0 bases, with 13 bases between. The CDR3 contains 16 residues. Germline V lookup: CDR1 SGHRS, CDR2 YFSETQ. Written as DNA, the CDR3 is TGCGCCAGCACCCTGTCCCCCGTCTCTGGGGCCAACGTCCTGACTTTC. It codes for CASTLSPVSGANVLTF.

This clonotype rates as medium-sized (0.01 to 0.1%). The chain employs TRBV10-3 and TRBJ2-1, with 8 bases matching TRBD1. V lost 6 bases and J lost 6; bases outside the gene matches: 7. The CDR3 sequence is 14 residues long. In germline, CDR1 is ENHRY, CDR2 SYGVKD. In DNA, the CDR3 is TGTGCCATCAGCGACAGGGGTAGTTCCAATGAGCAGTTCTTC. This encodes CAISDRGSSNEQFF.

The sample holds many counts of this clonotype. The CDR3 here is CAISGGTDTQYF. The CDR3 nucleotides are TGTGCCATCTCGGGGGGTACAGATACGCAGTATTTT. The chain is built from TRBV10-3 and TRBJ2-3; TRBD2 matches 7 bases. Trimming at V came to 8 bases and at J to 3 bases, leaving 2 bases not matched to a gene. The CDR3 extends over 12 amino acids. CDR1 and CDR2 (germline): ENHRY, SYGVKD.

This clonotype was observed many times. The chain has TRBV5-6 and TRBJ2-6; no firm D call. CDR3 length equals 17 residues. Deletions cut 4 bases from V and 2 bases from J, with 16 bases between. Germline V gene sequence: CDR1 SGHDT, CDR2 YYEEEE. The CDR3 sequence: CASSHPSGGPGANVLTF. In DNA, the CDR3 is TGTGCCAGCAGCCACCCATCCGGTGGCCCTGGGGCCAACGTCCTGACTTTC.

The chain recombines TRBV28 with TRBJ2-7; D not certain. There are 12 residues in the CDR3. Germline V gene sequence: CDR1 MDHEN, CDR2 SYDVKM. V was clipped by 5 bases and J by 2 bases, with 7 bases between them. CDR3 sequence: CASSGDTYEQYF. The CDR3 region has the DNA TGTGCCAGCAGTGGAGATACCTACGAGCAGTACTTC.

The chain links TRBV12-5 to TRBJ2-3; D not certain. The CDR3 is 16 residues long. CDR1 and CDR2 from the germline V gene are LGHNT and FRNRAP. V was shortened by 6 bases and J by 1 base, with 17 bases between the two germline ends. CDR3 residues: CASGPSGRRGTDTQYF. Written as DNA, the CDR3 is TGTGCTAGTGGCCCCTCTGGGCGTCGAGGCACAGATACGCAGTATTTT. Complete variable domain (other parts from reference TRBV12-5 and TRBJ2-3): DARVTQTPRHKVTEMGQEVTMRCQPILGHNTVFWYRQTMMQGLELLAYFRNRAPLDDSGMPKDRFSAEMPDATLATLKIQPSEPRDSAVYFCASGPSGRRGTDTQYFGPGTRLTVL.

This clonotype was counted at least ten times. The CDR3 coding sequence is TGCAGTGCTAGAGATTTGACGGGGGATTTTGGCTACACCTTC. As protein: CSARDLTGDFGYTF. The V and J genes are TRBV20-1 and TRBJ1-2; TRBD1 is a possible D gene (5 bases). Germline loops: CDR1 DFQATT, CDR2 SNEGSKA (reference sequence). The CDR3 is 14 amino acids. Trimming pared 0 bases from V and 7 bases from J, leaving 15 bases between.

Comments on this clonotype: Since a much larger clone is just one base distant, this may be a read error. The chain uses TRBV30 and TRBJ1-4; no definite D call. Germline assignment: CDR1 GTSNPN and CDR2 SVGIG (reference sequence). V lost 0 bases and J lost 1, with 12 bases in between. The length of the CDR3 is 16 residues. The CDR3 coding sequence is TGTGCCTGGAGTGTCGGCGCTATTGAAACTAATGAAAAACTGTTTTTT. Translation gives CAWSVGAIETNEKLFF.